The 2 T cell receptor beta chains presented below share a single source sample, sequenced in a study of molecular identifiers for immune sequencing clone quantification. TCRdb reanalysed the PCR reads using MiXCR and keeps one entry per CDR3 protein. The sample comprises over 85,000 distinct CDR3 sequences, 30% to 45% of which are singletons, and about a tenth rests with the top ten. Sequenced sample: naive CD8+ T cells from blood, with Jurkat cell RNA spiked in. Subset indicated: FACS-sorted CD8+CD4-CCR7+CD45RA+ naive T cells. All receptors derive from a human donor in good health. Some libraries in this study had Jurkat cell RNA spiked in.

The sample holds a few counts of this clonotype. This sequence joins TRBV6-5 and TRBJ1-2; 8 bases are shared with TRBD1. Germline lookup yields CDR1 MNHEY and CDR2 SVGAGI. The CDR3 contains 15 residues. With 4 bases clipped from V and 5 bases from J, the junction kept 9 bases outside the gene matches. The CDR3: CASSSRDRNSYGYTF. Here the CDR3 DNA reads TGTGCCAGCAGTTCCCGGGACAGGAATTCTTATGGCTACACCTTC.

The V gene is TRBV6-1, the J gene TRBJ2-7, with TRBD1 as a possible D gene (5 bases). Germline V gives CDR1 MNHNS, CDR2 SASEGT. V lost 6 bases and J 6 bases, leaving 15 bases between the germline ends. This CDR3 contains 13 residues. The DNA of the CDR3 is TGTGCCAGCAGAGAGACAGAGCCCATCGAGCAGTACTTC. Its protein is CASRETEPIEQYF.